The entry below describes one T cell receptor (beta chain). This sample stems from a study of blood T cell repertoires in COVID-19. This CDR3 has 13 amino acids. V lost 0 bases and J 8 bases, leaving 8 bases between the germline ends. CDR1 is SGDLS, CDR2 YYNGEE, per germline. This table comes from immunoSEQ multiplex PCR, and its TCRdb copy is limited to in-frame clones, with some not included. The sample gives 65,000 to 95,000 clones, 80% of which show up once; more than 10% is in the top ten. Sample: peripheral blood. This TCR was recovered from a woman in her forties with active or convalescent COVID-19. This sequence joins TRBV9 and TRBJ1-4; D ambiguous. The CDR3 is CASSVGPGEKLFF. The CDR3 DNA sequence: TGTGCCAGCAGCGTAGGTCCGGGGGAAAAACTGTTTTTT. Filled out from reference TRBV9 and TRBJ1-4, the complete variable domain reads DSGVTQTPKHLITATGQRVTLRCSPRSGDLSVYWYQQSLDQGLQFLIQYYNGEERAKGNILERFSAQQFPDLHSELNLSSLELGDSALYFCASSVGPGEKLFFGSGTQLSVL.